This is a list of T cell receptor beta chains from one sample in a study of beta chain features in type 1 diabetes. TCRdb's copy holds only in-frame clones and misses some; the assay was immunoSEQ multiplex PCR. Of under 450,000 clones in the sample, about 14% are singletons; the top ten hold approximately 0.019%. Sequences were obtained from naive CD4+ T cells from blood. These receptors came from a woman younger than 35 in good health. Each CDR3 is given with its conserved first and last residue. The D gene is left open where the match is weak. Expanded clones are given a class, and other clones once, few, many or no size at all.

TRBV6-5	TRBJ1-1	once	-	CASTRGAQAFF	TGTGCCAGCACCCGGGGGGCACAAGCTTTCTTT
TRBV6-1	TRBJ2-4	-	TRBD2	CASSEGGMAKNIQYF	TGTGCCAGCAGTGAGGGGGGGATGGCCAAAAACATTCAGTACTTC
TRBV7-9	TRBJ2-3	few	TRBD2	CASSSTRGSSTDTQYF	TGTGCCAGCAGCTCCACTCGCGGGAGTTCCACAGATACGCAGTATTTT
TRBV29-1	TRBJ1-1	-	-	CSVDAGGTEAFF	TGCAGCGTGGACGCCGGAGGAACTGAAGCTTTCTTT
TRBV18	TRBJ2-3	few	-	CASSQRVTDTQYF	TGTGCCAGCTCACAACGGGTCACAGATACGCAGTATTTT
TRBV4-1	TRBJ2-3	few	-	CASSQEGLQGIADTQYF	TGCGCCAGCAGCCAAGAAGGTCTACAGGGTATTGCAGATACGCAGTATTTT
TRBV19	TRBJ2-7	-	TRBD1	CASSADRRSYEQYF	TGTGCCAGTAGTGCGGACAGGCGCTCCTACGAGCAGTACTTC
TRBV9	TRBJ1-1	-	-	CASSPVTGTEAFF	TGTGCCAGCAGCCCGGTAACGGGCACTGAAGCTTTCTTT
TRBV28	TRBJ2-7	-	TRBD2	CASSPKGLAGVYEQYF	TGTGCCAGCAGTCCTAAGGGGCTAGCGGGAGTCTACGAGCAGTACTTC
TRBV5-4	TRBJ2-1	-	TRBD1	CASSTRQGANEQFF	TGTGCCAGCAGCACGAGACAGGGGGCTAATGAGCAGTTCTTC
TRBV29-1	TRBJ2-5	-	TRBD2	CSVSGRYQETQYF	TGCAGCGTGAGCGGGAGGTACCAAGAGACCCAGTACTTC
TRBV20-1	TRBJ2-7	-	-	CSASYEQYF	TGCAGTGCCAGCTACGAGCAGTACTTC
TRBV13	TRBJ2-3	few	TRBD2	CASSSLHRASGSTDTQYF	TGTGCCAGCAGCTCCCTACATCGTGCTAGCGGGAGCACAGATACGCAGTATTTT
TRBV28	TRBJ2-3	-	-	CASRPTGTDTQYF	TGTGCCAGCAGACCGACAGGCACAGATACGCAGTATTTT
TRBV30	TRBJ1-2	-	-	CAWSRDTNYGYTF	TGTGCCTGGAGCAGGGATACTAACTATGGCTACACCTTC
TRBV2	TRBJ2-5	few	TRBD1	CASSAATGVETQYF	TGTGCCAGCAGTGCTGCGACAGGGGTAGAGACCCAGTACTTC
TRBV7-2	TRBJ2-7	-	TRBD1	CASSSDRGPYEQYF	TGTGCCAGCAGCTCGGACAGGGGGCCATACGAGCAGTACTTC
TRBV28	TRBJ2-7	-	-	CASRPTGSEQYF	TGTGCCAGCAGACCAACAGGGAGTGAGCAGTACTTC
TRBV20-1	TRBJ2-1	-	-	CSASIYNEQFF	TGCAGTGCTAGTATCTACAATGAGCAGTTCTTC
TRBV28	TRBJ2-1	-	TRBD1	CASSFNWLAGGWDEQFF	TGTGCCAGCAGTTTTAACTGGTTGGCAGGGGGCTGGGATGAGCAGTTCTTC
TRBV6-5	TRBJ1-2	-	TRBD1	CASSYRGIDRVHGYTF	TGTGCCAGCAGTTATCGGGGGATAGACAGGGTACATGGCTACACCTTC
TRBV7-2	TRBJ2-3	-	-	CASSLRGDTDTQYF	TGTGCCAGCAGCCTTCGCGGGGACACAGATACGCAGTATTTT
TRBV29-1	TRBJ2-7	few	-	CSVGRPPSYEQYF	TGCAGCGTTGGGAGACCCCCCTCCTACGAGCAGTACTTC
TRBV29-1	TRBJ2-2	-	-	CSVDRGITGELFF	TGCAGCGTTGACAGGGGCATCACCGGGGAGCTGTTTTTT
TRBV7-2	TRBJ2-1	-	TRBD2	CASSYGRTYNEQFF	TGTGCCAGCAGCTACGGGAGGACCTACAATGAGCAGTTCTTC
TRBV5-4	TRBJ2-5	few	TRBD2	CASSLGASGRARETQYF	TGTGCCAGCAGCTTGGGGGCTAGCGGGAGGGCGAGAGAGACCCAGTACTTC
TRBV7-9	TRBJ2-7	-	-	CASSQIEEWGHEQYF	TGTGCCAGCAGCCAGATCGAGGAATGGGGCCACGAGCAGTACTTC
TRBV5-4	TRBJ2-4	-	TRBD2	CASSTGTSGNIQYF	TGTGCCAGCAGCACGGGGACTAGCGGAAACATTCAGTACTTC
TRBV30	TRBJ1-5	-	-	CAWRQYRQPQHF	TGTGCCTGGAGGCAGTATCGACAGCCCCAGCATTTT
TRBV7-9	TRBJ1-4	few	-	CASSFGVGNEKLFF	TGTGCCAGCAGCTTCGGGGTCGGTAATGAAAAACTGTTTTTT
TRBV29-1	TRBJ2-7	-	TRBD1	CSVSGTVTYEQYF	TGCAGCGTCTCCGGGACAGTAACCTACGAGCAGTACTTC
TRBV25-1	TRBJ1-3	few	-	CASSVTGGSGNTIYF	TGTGCCAGCAGTGTAACCGGAGGGTCTGGAAACACCATATATTTT
TRBV6-1	TRBJ2-5	-	-	CASSEARIRVRETQYF	TGTGCCAGCAGTGAAGCGCGTATCCGGGTTCGAGAGACCCAGTACTTC
TRBV2	TRBJ2-5	few	-	CASSSISAETQYF	TGTGCCAGCAGCTCTATCTCCGCGGAGACCCAGTACTTC
TRBV29-1	TRBJ2-4	few	-	CSVEGGLAKNIQYF	TGCAGCGTTGAAGGAGGCTTAGCCAAAAACATTCAGTACTTC
TRBV7-8	TRBJ2-5	-	-	CASSFSGRRETQYF	TGTGCCAGCAGCTTTTCCGGCCGGCGGGAGACCCAGTACTTC
TRBV7-2	TRBJ1-3	few	-	CASSPTVAGNTIYF	TGTGCCAGCAGCCCTACAGTTGCGGGAAACACCATATATTTT
TRBV19	TRBJ2-5	few	-	CASSTSQETQYF	TGTGCCAGTAGTACCTCGCAAGAGACCCAGTACTTC
TRBV4-3	TRBJ2-5	few	TRBD2	CASSPPWAGDGETQYF	TGCGCCAGCAGCCCCCCCTGGGCGGGAGATGGCGAGACCCAGTACTTC
TRBV6-5	TRBJ1-2	-	-	CASRSTDGYTF	TGTGCCAGCAGGTCGACAGATGGCTACACCTTC
TRBV30	TRBJ1-3	-	-	CAWSVRAGGNTIYF	TGTGCCTGGAGTGTAAGGGCAGGGGGAAACACCATATATTTT
TRBV18	TRBJ2-7	few	TRBD2	CASNSGVLYEQYF	TGTGCCAGTAATAGCGGGGTGCTCTACGAGCAGTACTTC
TRBV6-6	TRBJ2-5	-	TRBD2	CASSYSIAGDQETQYF	TGTGCCAGCAGTTACTCGATAGCGGGAGACCAAGAGACCCAGTACTTC
TRBV5-1	TRBJ2-1	-	TRBD2	CASSLGGTSSYNEQFF	TGCGCCAGCAGCTTGGGGGGGACTAGTTCCTACAATGAGCAGTTCTTC
TRBV30	TRBJ1-5	few	-	CAWSEQGINQPQHF	TGTGCCTGGAGTGAACAGGGAATCAATCAGCCCCAGCATTTT
TRBV15	TRBJ1-2	-	TRBD1	CATSREGTGGAIYGYTF	TGTGCCACCAGCAGAGAAGGGACAGGGGGAGCTATCTATGGCTACACCTTC
TRBV30	TRBJ2-7	few	-	CAWSARVYEQYF	TGTGCCTGGAGTGCCAGGGTCTACGAGCAGTACTTC
TRBV28	TRBJ2-7	few	TRBD1	CASRNSGQGYEQYF	TGTGCCAGCAGGAATTCGGGACAGGGCTACGAGCAGTACTTC
TRBV6-5	TRBJ2-1	-	TRBD2	CASRRTSINEQFF	TGTGCCAGCAGGCGGACTAGTATCAATGAGCAGTTCTTC
TRBV30	TRBJ1-5	-	TRBD1	CALSQGGANQPQHF	TGTGCCCTCTCACAGGGGGGGGCCAATCAGCCCCAGCATTTT
TRBV27	TRBJ1-2	few	TRBD1	CASRRTGGHYGYTF	TGTGCCAGCAGAAGGACAGGGGGCCACTATGGCTACACCTTC
TRBV9	TRBJ2-5	few	TRBD1	CASSAGQGVETQYF	TGTGCCAGCAGCGCAGGACAGGGGGTGGAGACCCAGTACTTC
TRBV21-1	TRBJ2-7	few	-	CASRYRDMEYEQYF	TGTGCCAGCAGGTACCGGGACATGGAATACGAGCAGTACTTC
TRBV7-2	TRBJ1-1	-	-	CASSPGGATAFF	TGTGCCAGCAGCCCCGGAGGGGCGACGGCTTTCTTT
TRBV28	TRBJ2-3	few	-	CASSLVWARGDTQYF	TGTGCCAGCAGTTTGGTTTGGGCCCGGGGAGATACGCAGTATTTT
TRBV29-1	TRBJ2-1	-	TRBD2	CSVALAANYNEQFF	TGCAGCGTTGCTCTAGCGGCAAACTACAATGAGCAGTTCTTC
TRBV30	TRBJ2-3	few	TRBD2	CAWILAGGSDTQYF	TGTGCCTGGATTCTAGCGGGAGGGTCGGATACGCAGTATTTT
TRBV28	TRBJ2-1	-	-	CASSLGPEQFF	TGTGCCAGCAGTTTAGGCCCAGAGCAGTTCTTC
TRBV5-1	TRBJ1-1	-	-	CASGTGGTEAFF	TGCGCCAGCGGTACCGGGGGCACTGAAGCTTTCTTT
TRBV6-1	TRBJ2-5	-	-	CASSETRDGSQETQYF	TGTGCCAGCAGTGAGACTAGGGACGGCTCACAAGAGACCCAGTACTTC